A selection of T cell receptor beta chains follows, all from one sample in a study of blood T cell repertoires in COVID-19. Generated by immunoSEQ multiplex PCR, the TCRdb table keeps only in-frame clones and is missing some. The sample consists of roughly 320,000 clones, over 75% of them appearing once. Source material: PBMCs or T cells enriched from blood (not recorded which). The source is a man younger than 40 who had recovered from COVID-19. CDR3s include the opening cysteine and the closing phenylalanine or tryptophan. D genes are given only for firm matches. Some rows have no size entry. The others give once, few or many, or a class for an expanded clone.

TRBV29-1	.	TRBJ2-2	once	CSVEGQGELFF	TGCAGCGTTGAAGGACAGGGGGAGCTGTTTTTT
TRBV19	TRBD1	TRBJ2-7	.	CASSPRTGRYEQYF	TGTGCCAGTAGTCCTCGGACAGGACGCTACGAGCAGTACTTC
TRBV11-2	TRBD1	TRBJ1-5	few	CASSPSPTGSNQPQHF	TGTGCCAGCAGCCCTAGCCCGACAGGGTCTAATCAGCCCCAGCATTTT
TRBV10-2	TRBD2	TRBJ2-7	.	CASDGGGSAYEQYF	TGCGCCAGCGATGGCGGGGGGAGCGCCTACGAGCAGTACTTC
TRBV19	.	TRBJ1-2	.	CATPHRPGYTF	TGTGCCACTCCCCACAGGCCCGGCTACACCTTC
TRBV6-5	TRBD2	TRBJ2-7	.	CASRALAGGSYEQYF	TGTGCCAGCAGGGCGCTCGCGGGGGGATCCTACGAGCAGTACTTC
TRBV19	.	TRBJ1-5	.	CASSPRQEGISGQPQHF	TGTGCCAGTAGTCCTAGACAGGAAGGGATATCGGGTCAGCCCCAGCATTTT
TRBV4-1	.	TRBJ2-2	.	CASSLSGGRGAGELFF	TGCGCCAGCAGTCTTTCGGGGGGCAGGGGTGCCGGGGAGCTGTTTTTT
TRBV14	TRBD2	TRBJ2-1	.	CASSRTSGGPYNEQFF	TGTGCCAGCAGCCGAACTAGCGGGGGCCCCTACAATGAGCAGTTCTTC
TRBV5-5	.	TRBJ2-1	once	CASSPGLSSYNEQFF	TGTGCCAGCAGCCCGGGTCTTAGCTCCTACAATGAGCAGTTCTTC
TRBV29-1	TRBD1	TRBJ2-7	.	CSVLEPNRGSYEQYF	TGCAGCGTTTTGGAACCGAACAGGGGATCCTACGAGCAGTACTTC
TRBV11-2	TRBD2	TRBJ2-7	.	CASSRIPGLAGYSYEQYF	TGTGCCAGCAGCAGGATCCCGGGACTAGCGGGTTACTCCTACGAGCAGTACTTC
TRBV6-1	.	TRBJ2-6	.	CASSDRNRPSGANVLTF	TGTGCCAGCAGTGACCGGAACAGGCCCTCTGGGGCCAACGTCCTGACTTTC
TRBV6-5	.	TRBJ1-2	.	CASSYSPSQAYGYTF	TGTGCCAGCAGTTACTCCCCCTCGCAGGCCTATGGCTACACCTTC
TRBV11-2	TRBD1	TRBJ2-5	.	CASSRVGQVETQYF	TGTGCCAGCAGCCGGGTGGGACAGGTAGAGACCCAGTACTTC
TRBV30	.	TRBJ1-1	.	CAWTGGVSTEAFF	TGTGCCTGGACGGGGGGGGTGAGCACTGAAGCTTTCTTT
TRBV18	.	TRBJ1-3	.	CASSPLRTDLRVSGNTIYF	TGTGCCAGCTCACCACTGAGGACAGACTTGAGAGTCTCTGGAAACACCATATATTTT
TRBV5-6	TRBD2	TRBJ2-7	.	CASSISGAVYEQYF	TGTGCCAGCAGCATTAGCGGGGCTGTCTACGAGCAGTACTTC
TRBV7-9	TRBD1	TRBJ1-2	.	CASSPPGQGFYGYTF	TGTGCCAGCAGCCCCCCGGGACAGGGATTCTATGGCTACACCTTC
TRBV5-1	TRBD1	TRBJ1-4	.	CASSLGGLGEKLFF	TGCGCCAGCAGCTTAGGGGGCTTAGGGGAAAAACTGTTTTTT
TRBV11-2	TRBD1	TRBJ2-7	few	CASSLDRGTYEQYF	TGTGCCAGCAGCCTCGACAGGGGGACCTACGAGCAGTACTTC
TRBV5-3	.	TRBJ2-1	.	CARSRGLMQIEQFF	TGTGCCAGAAGCCGGGGACTTATGCAAATCGAGCAGTTCTTC
TRBV7-8	.	TRBJ1-2	.	CASSLVQSLGGGYTF	TGTGCCAGCAGCTTAGTACAGTCCCTGGGTGGTGGCTACACCTTC
TRBV6-5	.	TRBJ2-7	.	CASSYGLTGASYEQYF	TGTGCCAGCAGTTACGGTTTGACAGGTGCCTCCTACGAGCAGTACTTC
TRBV5-1	TRBD2	TRBJ2-3	.	CASRGTGTSGRITDTQYF	TGCGCCAGCAGGGGAACCGGGACTAGCGGGAGGATCACAGATACGCAGTATTTT
TRBV5-1	TRBD1	TRBJ2-7	.	CASIDTGENGYEQYF	TGCGCCAGCATCGATACAGGGGAGAACGGGTACGAGCAGTACTTC
TRBV30	.	TRBJ1-1	.	CAWSGGTGTRTEAFF	TGTGCCTGGAGTGGCGGGACCGGGACGAGGACTGAAGCTTTCTTT
TRBV6-5	.	TRBJ1-1	.	CASITNTEAFF	TGTGCCAGCATAACAAACACTGAAGCTTTCTTT
TRBV3-1/TRBV3-2	TRBD1	TRBJ1-6	once	CASSQGGTGGSPLHF	TGTGCCAGCAGCCAAGGAGGGACAGGTGGTTCACCCCTCCACTTT
TRBV7-2	.	TRBJ1-1	once	CASSSQGLRAEAFF	TGTGCCAGCAGCTCTCAGGGACTACGCGCTGAAGCTTTCTTT
TRBV4-1	.	TRBJ1-5	.	CASSQGRDQPQHF	TGCGCCAGCAGCCAAGGGAGAGATCAGCCCCAGCATTTT
TRBV6-4	.	TRBJ1-1	few	CASSLTARNTEAFF	TGTGCCAGCAGTCTTACAGCTCGCAACACTGAAGCTTTCTTT
TRBV6-1	.	TRBJ2-2	few	CASSESTGPGTGELFF	TGTGCCAGCAGCGAATCGACAGGCCCGGGGACCGGGGAGCTGTTTTTT
TRBV3-1/TRBV3-2	TRBD1	TRBJ2-3	.	CASSQGRDRGLDTQYF	TGTGCCAGCAGCCAAGGCCGGGACAGGGGGTTAGATACGCAGTATTTT
TRBV5-1	.	TRBJ2-7	once	CASSLLPGSSSYEQYF	TGCGCCAGCAGCTTACTCCCGGGGTCGAGCTCCTACGAGCAGTACTTC
TRBV3-1/TRBV3-2	.	TRBJ2-5	.	CASSLRDYQETQYF	TGTGCCAGCAGCCTCAGGGACTACCAAGAGACCCAGTACTTC
TRBV25-1	.	TRBJ1-2	.	CASSGAGSTYGYTF	TGTGCCAGCAGTGGAGCAGGGTCCACCTATGGCTACACCTTC
TRBV5-1	TRBD1	TRBJ1-5	.	CASSLARGQLSNQPQHF	TGCGCCAGCAGCTTGGCCAGGGGACAGCTAAGCAATCAGCCCCAGCATTTT
TRBV5-1	.	TRBJ2-7	.	CASSLGASYEQYF	TGCGCCAGCAGCTTGGGAGCCTCCTACGAGCAGTACTTC
TRBV30	.	TRBJ2-7	.	CAWSALAGGEQYF	TGTGCCTGGAGTGCCCTGGCCGGCGGCGAGCAGTACTTC
TRBV11-2	.	TRBJ1-2	few	CASSPKETRRNGYTF	TGTGCCAGCAGCCCGAAGGAGACCCGGAGGAATGGCTACACCTTC
TRBV7-8	TRBD2	TRBJ2-2	.	CASSLGGLAGVWITGELFF	TGTGCCAGCAGCTTAGGTGGACTAGCGGGAGTATGGATCACCGGGGAGCTGTTTTTT
TRBV18	TRBD2	TRBJ2-7	.	CASSPIAGGPHEQYF	TGTGCCAGCTCACCCATAGCGGGAGGGCCCCACGAGCAGTACTTC
TRBV13	TRBD2	TRBJ2-1	.	CASSFSSGRDRNEQFF	TGTGCCAGCAGCTTTTCTAGCGGGAGGGACCGGAATGAGCAGTTCTTC
TRBV5-1	.	TRBJ1-2	.	CASSLTGLTFFGRGYTF	TGCGCCAGCAGCTTGACCGGACTGACCTTTTTTGGGCGTGGCTACACCTTC
TRBV10-2	TRBD2	TRBJ2-7	.	CASSSASGSPNEQYF	TGCGCCAGCAGTTCGGCTAGCGGGAGTCCCAACGAGCAGTACTTC
TRBV5-4	.	TRBJ1-1	.	CASSPKGQPNTEAFF	TGTGCCAGCAGCCCAAAGGGACAACCGAACACTGAAGCTTTCTTT
TRBV19	TRBD1	TRBJ2-1	.	CATRKRDRGDNEQFF	TGTGCCACTAGGAAACGGGACAGGGGCGACAATGAGCAGTTCTTC
TRBV2	.	TRBJ1-6	.	CASSAEGVGNSPLHF	TGTGCCAGCAGTGCCGAGGGAGTGGGGAATTCACCCCTCCACTTT
TRBV25-1	.	TRBJ2-3	.	CASSEFGGLRDTQYF	TGTGCCAGCAGTGAATTTGGGGGCCTGAGAGATACGCAGTATTTT
TRBV27	TRBD1	TRBJ2-7	.	CASSLAGTAYEQYF	TGTGCCAGCAGTTTGGCCGGGACAGCGTACGAGCAGTACTTC
TRBV2	.	TRBJ1-3	.	CASSTGRTSGNTIYF	TGTGCCAGCAGCACTGGACGGACTTCGGGAAACACCATATATTTT
TRBV27	TRBD1	TRBJ1-2	.	CASSHPPRTGGSEGYTF	TGTGCCAGCAGTCACCCCCCCCGGACAGGGGGCAGTGAAGGCTACACCTTC
TRBV5-6	TRBD2	TRBJ2-1	.	CASSFGGGAYNEQFF	TGTGCCAGCAGCTTCGGCGGGGGGGCCTACAATGAGCAGTTCTTC